The present T cell receptor (beta chain) was sequenced within a study of response to subunit inactivated influenza vaccine. About this clonotype itself: The antigen is unknown.

Study outcomes and limitations: After each seasonal influenza vaccination, few new T cells are recruited, the authors suggested.

TCRdb analysed the RT-PCR reads with MiXCR anew, one entry per CDR3 protein. The repertoire holds about 520,000 distinct CDR3 sequences, with roughly 7.6% as singletons. From germline, CDR1 is DFQATT and CDR2 SNEGSKA (reference sequence). There are 13 residues in the CDR3. The material sequenced was PBMCs from blood, taken less than 30 months after vaccination. The sequence was obtained from a man aged 45-69 years who received an inactivated influenza vaccine. The chain employs TRBV20-1 and TRBJ2-1; the D call may be TRBD1 or TRBD2 (5 bases each). The CDR3 spells CGILGEYGNEQFF. The CDR3 nucleotides read TGCGGGATTTTGGGGGAGTACGGCAATGAGCAGTTCTTC.